These 32 T cell receptor beta chains were sequenced from one sample in a study of T cell responses to AZD1222 COVID-19 vaccine. The protocol was immunoSEQ multiplex PCR, while the TCRdb copy is restricted to in-frame clones and leaves out a portion. The sample includes roughly 140,000 clones, 80% to 90% of them seen just once. Sequenced here: peripheral blood, sampled 28 days after the second AZD1222 dose. The receptors shown here come from an adult who received the AZD1222 COVID-19 vaccine.

V is TRBV7-9 and J is TRBJ2-6; 9 bases match TRBD1. This CDR3 has 18 residues. Germline V gene sequence: CDR1 SEHNR, CDR2 FQNEAQ (reference sequence). V dropped 4 bases and J dropped 1; count of bases not matched to a gene: 8. The CDR3: CASSYAGTGSSGANVLTF. In nucleotides, the CDR3 is TGTGCCAGCAGCTACGCCGGGACAGGGTCGTCTGGGGCCAACGTCCTGACTTTC.

This clone was detected once. This sequence joins TRBV14 and TRBJ2-5; TRBD1 agrees at 8 bases. Germline CDR1 SGHDN, CDR2 FVKESK. The CDR3 covers 17 residues. The J segment lost 4 bases and the V segment lost 0 bases, leaving 10 bases of the junction unmatched. The CDR3, as DNA: TGTGCCAGCAGCCAAGATAGTACCACAGGGGGGCGAGAGACCCAGTACTTC. Translating it yields CASSQDSTTGGRETQYF.

The count of this clone is one. The rearrangement joins TRBV5-6 to TRBJ1-2; D is possibly TRBD1 (5 bases). The V gene lost 2 bases and the J gene lost 4 bases, with 9 bases spanning the gap. The germline gives CDR1 SGHDT, CDR2 YYEEEE. This CDR3 has 13 amino acids. CDR3 nucleotide sequence: TGTGCCAGCAGCTTACAGGCCTTCTATGGCTACACCTTC. It specifies CASSLQAFYGYTF.

The chain employs TRBV6-2 or TRBV6-3 and TRBJ1-2, with D possibly TRBD1 on 5 matching bases. The V gene lost 0 bases and the J gene lost 10 bases, with 12 bases spanning the gap. CDR1 and CDR2 (germline): MNHEY, SVGEGT. This CDR3 comprises 13 residues. Here the CDR3 reads CASSYSGTANYTF. CDR3 nucleotides: TGTGCCAGCAGTTACTCGGGGACGGCGAACTACACCTTC.

This rearrangement joins TRBV24-1 to TRBJ2-1; 8 bases agree with TRBD2. V was clipped by 1 base and J by 8 bases; unmatched bases: 9. The CDR3 has 16 residues. CDR1 and CDR2 from the germline V gene are KGHDR and SFDVKD. The CDR3 protein is CATSDLTGGPGYEQFF. In nucleotides, the CDR3 is TGTGCCACCAGTGATTTAACGGGAGGGCCGGGATATGAGCAGTTCTTC.

V usage is TRBV7-9 and J usage is TRBJ2-1, with 9 positions matching TRBD2. V was pared by 5 bases and J by 0 bases, with 2 bases of the junction left unmatched. CDR3 length equals 15 residues. Per the germline V gene, CDR1 is SEHNR and CDR2 is FQNEAQ (reference sequence). The CDR3 protein is CASSVSGSSYNEQFF. Here the CDR3 DNA reads TGTGCCAGCAGCGTTAGCGGGAGCTCCTACAATGAGCAGTTCTTC.

The V and J genes are TRBV27 and TRBJ2-5; tentatively, D is TRBD1 or TRBD2 (5 bases each). The V and J ends lost 3 bases and 0 bases respectively, with 14 bases between them. Per germline, CDR1 MNHEY and CDR2 SMNVEV (reference sequence). The CDR3 is made up of 16 amino acids. The DNA for the CDR3 is TGTGCCAGCAGTTTCGGGTTGGGGCGGGACCAAGAGACCCAGTACTTC. Protein: CASSFGLGRDQETQYF.

The chain uses TRBV11-2 and TRBJ1-4; D is uncertain. This CDR3 region has 12 residues. Trimming took 7 bases from V and 10 from J, leaving 13 bases between them. Germline assignment: CDR1 SGHAT and CDR2 FQNNGV. The CDR3 sequence: CASKGRSLKLFF. For the CDR3, the DNA is TGTGCCAGCAAGGGCCGCTCCTTAAAACTGTTTTTT.

V usage is TRBV9 and J usage is TRBJ2-3, with 7 bases fitting TRBD1. V lost 2 bases and J lost 6; bases outside the gene matches: 6. The CDR3 is 14 amino acids. Germline assignment: CDR1 SGDLS and CDR2 YYNGEE. CDR3 sequence reads: CASSVTGRRDTQYF. In DNA form, the CDR3 reads TGTGCCAGCAGCGTGACAGGGCGTCGGGATACGCAGTATTTT.

The rearrangement links TRBV18 to TRBJ2-5; the D gene is possibly TRBD2 (5 bases). Germline CDR1 is KGHSH and CDR2 is LQKENI. The V end was cut by 1 base, the J end by 5 bases, with 11 bases between. The CDR3 loop spans 14 amino acids. For the CDR3, the DNA is TGTGCCAGCTCACCACTCGGGGTTAGTGAGACCCAGTACTTC. This translates into CASSPLGVSETQYF. Supplemented by reference TRBV18 and TRBJ2-5, the full variable domain reads NAGVMQNPRHLVRRRGQEARLRCSPMKGHSHVYWYRQLPEEGLKFMVYLQKENIIDESGMPKERFSAEFPKEGPSILRIQQVVRGDSAAYFCASSPLGVSETQYFGPGTRLLVL.

This clone was counted at least ten times. The CDR3 loop is CASRVRESSSIQYF. The CDR3 DNA is TGTGCCAGTAGAGTAAGGGAATCCTCCTCCATTCAGTACTTC. The genes are TRBV19 and TRBJ2-4; no reliable D call. Germline V lookup: CDR1 LNHDA, CDR2 SQIVND (reference sequence). The CDR3 loop spans 14 amino acids. V shed 6 bases and J shed 9 bases, with 18 bases lying between them. Filled out from reference TRBV19 and TRBJ2-4, the complete variable domain reads DGGITQSPKYLFRKEGQNVTLSCEQNLNHDAMYWYRQDPGQGLRLIYYSQIVNDFQKGDIAEGYSVSREKKESFPLTVTSAQKNPTAFYLCASRVRESSSIQYFGAGTRLSVL.

This rearrangement joins TRBV16 to TRBJ1-5; weak D call: TRBD1 (5 bases). Germline CDR1 and CDR2: KGHSY and FQNENV. The CDR3 runs to 14 residues. Deletions cut 4 bases from V and 6 bases from J, with 13 bases between. CDR3 DNA sequence: TGTGCCAGCAGCCCCGGGAGGGGTGGTCAGCCCCAGCATTTT. Translating it yields CASSPGRGGQPQHF.

This clone was counted a single time. V and J are TRBV5-4 and TRBJ1-4; D gene unclear. CDR3 length equals 17 residues. Germline V gene data show CDR1 as SGHNT and CDR2 as YYREEE (reference sequence). V was trimmed by 1 base and J by 0 bases, leaving 13 bases between them. CDR3 in DNA: TGTGCCAGCAGCTTGCGAGGGATTGGCGCAACTAATGAAAAACTGTTTTTT. It encodes CASSLRGIGATNEKLFF.

Worth noting for this clone: This CDR3 fails to terminate in the conserved phenylalanine or tryptophan, so it likely reflects a read error. The limits of the CDR3 on the DNA are not certain, so only TCRdb's listed CDR3 is given. The chain combines TRBV10-1 with TRBJ2-7; the table calls TRBD2, which could not be checked here. The germline CDR1 and CDR2 sequences are WNHNN and SYGVQD (reference sequence). Counting both end residues, the CDR3 totals 10 amino acids. CDR3 amino acids: CASRTSLRLG.

The chain combines TRBV15 with TRBJ1-2, with 9 bases aligning to TRBD1. Germline CDR1 is LNHNV and CDR2 is YYDKDF (reference sequence). This CDR3 region has 16 residues. Losses at the gene ends were 6 bases for V and 1 base for J; bases not matched to a gene: 9. CDR3: CATRADRGGVNYGYTF. The DNA of the CDR3 is TGTGCCACCAGGGCCGACAGGGGGGGGGTTAACTATGGCTACACCTTC.

The gene calls are TRBV5-4 and TRBJ2-3; the D gene is possibly TRBD2 (6 bases). The germline gives CDR1 SGHNT, CDR2 YYREEE (reference sequence). V was clipped by 0 bases and J by 0 bases, with 11 bases between them. The CDR3 is 16 residues long. In DNA, the CDR3 is TGTGCCAGCAGCTTGGCCTGGCGGGGTAGCACAGATACGCAGTATTTT. Translated, it gives CASSLAWRGSTDTQYF.

The DNA of the CDR3 is TGTGCCAGTAGTAACCGGACCAGATCCTACGAGCAGTACTTC. This codes for CASSNRTRSYEQYF. This chain joins TRBV19 and TRBJ2-7; no reliable D call. The CDR3 is made up of 14 amino acids. V shed 4 bases and J shed 1 base, with 11 bases lying between them. Germline lookup yields CDR1 LNHDA and CDR2 SQIVND (reference sequence).

This clone was seen a single time. The genes are TRBV4-3 and TRBJ1-1; D ambiguous. Per germline, CDR1 LGHNA and CDR2 YSLEER. This CDR3 has 15 residues. V lost 4 bases, J lost 5 bases, and 17 bases lay in between. CDR3 sequence (DNA): TGCGCCAGCAGCCGTCGGTCCGAGGGTTGGACTGAAGCTTTCTTT. It translates to CASSRRSEGWTEAFF.

V gene TRBV18 combines with J gene TRBJ1-1, with D possibly matching TRBD1 (5 bases). Germline V lookup: CDR1 KGHSH, CDR2 LQKENI. V lost 3 bases and J 7 bases, leaving 12 bases between the germline ends. The CDR3 runs 13 residues. DNA for the CDR3: TGTGCCAGCTCACCCGGTGGGGGGTTTGAAGCTTTCTTT. Protein: CASSPGGGFEAFF.

This clone came up a few times. V and J are TRBV3-1 (or the pseudogene TRBV3-2) and TRBJ1-2, with 10 nucleotides matching TRBD1. After removal of 5 bases from V and 0 bases from J, the junction contained 9 bases not matched to a gene. The CDR3 sequence is 17 residues long. The germline CDR1 and CDR2 sequences are LGHDT and YNNKEL (reference sequence). The CDR3 DNA reads TGTGCCAGCAGCTTACACCGGGACAGGGGCCCTAACTATGGCTACACCTTC. It yields the protein CASSLHRDRGPNYGYTF.

The V gene is TRBV7-9, the J gene TRBJ2-7; D gene unclear. CDR3 size: 14 residues. Germline values: CDR1 SEHNR, CDR2 FQNEAQ (reference sequence). V lost 1 base to trimming and J lost 3 bases, with 10 bases between them. Here the CDR3 reads CASSLGAANYEQYF. The CDR3 region has the DNA TGTGCCAGCAGCTTAGGGGCTGCAAACTACGAGCAGTACTTC.

The rearrangement uses TRBV2 and TRBJ1-2, with D tentatively TRBD1 (5 bases). Germline V gene lookup returns CDR1 SNHLY and CDR2 FYNNEI. CDR3 size: 17 residues. V was pared by 2 bases and J by 4 bases, with 20 bases between. The CDR3 region has the DNA TGTGCCAGCAGTGAATGGATGGGGGGACCAACCTTCTATGGCTACACCTTC. It is translated as CASSEWMGGPTFYGYTF.

The chain carries TRBV24-1 and TRBJ2-7, with D possibly TRBD1 on 7 matching bases. The V gene's germline CDR1 is KGHDR and CDR2 SFDVKD. The ends were cut back, 5 bases at V and 7 bases at J, with 20 bases in the middle. This CDR3 region has 15 residues. In DNA form, the CDR3 reads TGTGCCACCAGTGCCGCAGGGGGGTCCTCCTGGGAGCAGTACTTC. It codes for CATSAAGGSSWEQYF.

This clone was recorded a few times. This chain joins TRBV2 and TRBJ1-3; weak D call: TRBD1 (6 bases). Per the germline V gene, CDR1 is SNHLY and CDR2 is FYNNEI. The CDR3 spans 15 residues. Trimming took off 7 bases at V and 0 bases at J, with 13 bases between the two ends. The CDR3 DNA reads as TGTGCCAGCACTGACAGGCCCCCCTCTGGAAACACCATATATTTT. Its protein is CASTDRPPSGNTIYF.

This sequence joins TRBV7-2 and TRBJ1-2; D is possibly TRBD1 (6 bases). Germline lookup yields CDR1 SGHTA and CDR2 FQGNSA. CDR3 length: 15 amino acids. Trimming pared 0 bases from V and 8 bases from J, leaving 16 bases between. The CDR3 is CASSLAGTPREGYTF. The CDR3 DNA is TGTGCCAGCAGCTTAGCCGGGACACCAAGGGAGGGCTACACCTTC.

The rearrangement uses TRBV7-8 and TRBJ2-7; D is perhaps TRBD1 or TRBD2 (5 bases each). The CDR3 totals 15 residues. The V gene lost 5 bases and the J gene lost 0 bases, with 14 bases spanning the gap. Germline V lookup: CDR1 SGHVS, CDR2 FQNEAQ. In DNA form, the CDR3 reads TGTGCCAGCAGCCCGGGACGACGACTCTCCTACGAGCAGTACTTC. It codes for CASSPGRRLSYEQYF.

This chain uses TRBV7-2 with TRBJ2-1, with 8 bases fitting TRBD1. This CDR3 is 18 amino acids long. CDR1 and CDR2 from the germline V gene are SGHTA and FQGNSA. Trimming removed 4 bases from V and 2 bases from J; junction bases left unmatched: 13. CDR3 coding DNA: TGTGCCAGCAGCTCGCCGATGACAGGGGAAGGGCCCTACAATGAGCAGTTCTTC. This sequence encodes CASSSPMTGEGPYNEQFF. Variable domain in full (rest from reference TRBV7-2 and TRBJ2-1): GAGVSQSPSNKVTEKGKDVELRCDPISGHTALYWYRQSLGQGLEFLIYFQGNSAPDKSGLPSDRFSAERTGGSVSTLTIQRTQQEDSAVYLCASSSPMTGEGPYNEQFFGPGTRLTVL.

CDR3 coding DNA: TGTGCCAGCAGCCAATCTTGGACAGTCCCGGAGTTCTTC. This gives the protein CASSQSWTVPEFF. This sequence joins TRBV3-1 (or the pseudogene TRBV3-2) and TRBJ2-1; D possibly corresponds to TRBD1 (6 bases). Germline loops: CDR1 LGHDT, CDR2 YNNKEL (reference sequence). V dropped 2 bases and J dropped 14 bases, with 16 bases sitting between them. The CDR3 runs 13 residues.

This chain links TRBV29-1 with TRBJ2-1; 8 bases align to TRBD2. Germline CDR1 reads SQVTM; CDR2 reads ANQGSEA. The CDR3 spans 14 residues. Losses at the gene ends were 3 bases for V and 3 bases for J; bases not matched to a gene: 4. CDR3 region: CSVDILADYNEQFF. For the CDR3, the DNA is TGCAGCGTTGATATACTAGCGGACTACAATGAGCAGTTCTTC.

This clone was observed a single time. V is TRBV7-2 and J is TRBJ2-5; tentatively, D is TRBD2 (7 bases). The V and J ends lost 4 bases and 11 bases respectively, with 20 bases between them. CDR3 length: 14 amino acids. The germline V gene has CDR1 SGHTA and CDR2 FQGNSA. This CDR3 reads CASSSQGSRGAQYF. The CDR3 DNA follows: TGTGCCAGCAGCTCACAGGGAAGCCGGGGGGCTCAGTACTTC.

This rearrangement joins TRBV28 to TRBJ2-2; D possibly uses TRBD1 or TRBD2 (5 bases each). The CDR3 is made up of 16 amino acids. V was shortened by 7 bases and J by 0 bases, with 15 bases between the two germline ends. CDR1 is MDHEN, CDR2 SYDVKM, per germline. CDR3 amino acids: CASTLWGPTNTGELFF. The CDR3 DNA sequence: TGTGCCAGCACCCTGTGGGGACCCACGAACACCGGGGAGCTGTTTTTT.

The V and J genes are TRBV18 and TRBJ1-2; TRBD1 matches at 8 bases. The J segment lost 2 bases and the V segment lost 1 base, leaving 12 bases of the junction unmatched. Germline V lookup: CDR1 KGHSH, CDR2 LQKENI. The CDR3 sequence is 18 residues long. The CDR3 DNA reads as TGTGCCAGCTCACCACGACCAGGGGGCGGCCGGCACAACTATGGCTACACCTTC. Residues: CASSPRPGGGRHNYGYTF.